The 29 T cell receptor beta chains presented below share a single source sample, sequenced in a study of CD8+CD57+ T cells in acquired aplastic anemia. Patients included in sequencing had previously demonstrated CD8+CD57+ cell expansion by flow cytometry. CDR3 and TCR beta VDJ profiling relied on genomic DNA as the template. MiXCR was run by TCRdb on the reads, yielding one entry per CDR3 protein. Here the sample spans under 200,000 distinct CDR3 sequences, about 45% being singletons. Sequencing was done on a sample of sorted CD4+, CD8+, or CD8+CD57+ T cells (not recorded which) from PBMCs. The source of these receptors is a human donor with aplastic anemia.

This clonotype was picked up a small number of times. The genes are TRBV10-3 and TRBJ1-6; D is ambiguous. The germline V and J ends were trimmed by 8 bases and 4 bases, with 9 bases remaining between them. CDR1 is ENHRY, CDR2 SYGVKD, per germline. The CDR3 runs 13 residues. CDR3 in DNA: TGTGCCATCTCCCGGGGTTATAATTCACCCCTCCACTTT. It is translated as CAISRGYNSPLHF.

This clonotype was counted many times. The chain joins TRBV20-1 to TRBJ2-5, with no clear D. V was trimmed by 5 bases and J by 1 base, leaving 5 bases between them. Per the germline V gene, CDR1 is DFQATT and CDR2 is SNEGSKA (reference sequence). The CDR3 runs 11 residues. CDR3 sequence: CSAYSQETQYF. In DNA, the CDR3 is TGCAGTGCTTACAGCCAAGAGACCCAGTACTTC.

The sample holds many counts of this clonotype. The chain is built from TRBV20-1 and TRBJ2-7, with TRBD1 matching over 8 bases. The V gene's germline CDR1 is DFQATT and CDR2 SNEGSKA (reference sequence). The J segment lost 3 bases and the V segment lost 1 base, leaving 8 bases of the junction unmatched. The CDR3 spans 15 residues. This CDR3 is CSARALTGDIYEQYF. The CDR3 DNA sequence: TGCAGTGCTAGAGCCCTGACAGGGGATATCTACGAGCAGTACTTC.

This clonotype appeared once. A read error may produce the germline difference seen at one junction end. The V gene is TRBV7-6, the J gene TRBJ2-1; D ambiguous. The CDR3 has 12 amino acids. Germline V lookup: CDR1 SGHVS, CDR2 FNYEAQ. Written as DNA, the CDR3 is TGTGCCAGTAGCCCTGGGGTTGCTGAGCGGTTCTTC. Translated, it gives CASSPGVAERFF.

The V gene is TRBV7-9, the J gene TRBJ1-3; 7 bases match TRBD1. Germline V gene sequence: CDR1 SEHNR, CDR2 FQNEAQ (reference sequence). V lost 5 bases, J lost 0 bases, and 4 bases stayed unmatched. The CDR3 has 15 amino acids. The CDR3 here is CASSMTGSSGNTIYF. The CDR3 nucleotides read TGTGCCAGCAGCATGACAGGGAGCTCTGGAAACACCATATATTTT. The variable domain in full, with the rest retrieved from reference TRBV7-9 and TRBJ1-3, is DTGVSQNPRHKITKRGQNVTFRCDPISEHNRLYWYRQTLGQGPEFLTYFQNEAQLEKSRLLSDRFSAERPKGSFSTLEIQRTEQGDSAMYLCASSMTGSSGNTIYFGEGSWLTVV.

On this clonotype itself: A much larger clone differs from this one at a single base, so this may be a read error. The rearrangement links TRBV10-3 to TRBJ2-5; 13 bases line up with TRBD2. This CDR3 region has 16 residues. Germline V lookup: CDR1 ENHRY, CDR2 SYGVKD. V dropped 5 bases and J dropped 5; count of bases not matched to a gene: 8. For the CDR3, the DNA is TGTGCCATCAGTCCGGGACTAGCGGGACCCCTCGAGACCCAGTACTTC. The encoded protein is CAISPGLAGPLETQYF.

The chain carries TRBV12-3 or TRBV12-4 and TRBJ1-6; D may be TRBD1 (6 bases). The CDR3 has 14 residues. The V and J ends lost 4 bases and 10 bases respectively, with 14 bases between them. The DNA for the CDR3 is TGTGCCAGCAGTTATGCCGGGGGGGGCTCACCCCTCCACTTT. This translates into CASSYAGGGSPLHF.

This chain links TRBV6-1 with TRBJ2-7; weak D call: TRBD1 (6 bases). In germline, CDR1 is MNHNS, CDR2 SASEGT. V gave up 2 bases and J gave up 0 bases, with 11 bases separating them. The CDR3 is made up of 15 amino acids. In DNA form, the CDR3 reads TGTGCCAGCAGTGAACGGGACATACCCTCCTACGAGCAGTACTTC. Translating gives CASSERDIPSYEQYF.

In DNA form, the CDR3 reads TGTGCCAGCAGCTTAGCGAATTCCGATGGCTACACCTTC. It specifies CASSLANSDGYTF. The V and J genes are TRBV7-9 and TRBJ1-2; no reliable D call. Germline CDR1 is SEHNR and CDR2 is FQNEAQ (reference sequence). The V gene lost 0 bases and the J gene lost 6 bases, with 8 bases spanning the gap. The CDR3 contains 13 residues.

This chain links TRBV7-2 with TRBJ2-7; either TRBD1 or TRBD2 may supply D (5 bases each). Germline lookup yields CDR1 SGHTA and CDR2 FQGNSA. The CDR3 contains 14 residues. V was trimmed by 4 bases and J by 2 bases, leaving 12 bases between them. The DNA of the CDR3 is TGTGCCAGCAGCTCCGGGACGCAGACCTACGAGCAGTACTTC. Amino acids: CASSSGTQTYEQYF.

The CDR3 protein is CASSRDPIGNEQFF. In DNA form, the CDR3 reads TGCGCCAGCAGTAGAGACCCCATAGGCAACGAGCAGTTCTTC. The chain combines TRBV10-2 with TRBJ2-1; D is ambiguous. The ends were cut back, 5 bases at V and 10 bases at J, with 18 bases in the middle. This CDR3 has 14 residues. Germline CDR1 WSHSY, CDR2 SAAADI.

Notes on this clonotype: Possible read error: a much larger clone is one base away. This chain uses TRBV4-1 with TRBJ2-3, with no clear D. The tail of the sequence fits TRBJ1-5 better, so the J call may be wrong. This CDR3 is 17 amino acids long. The germline gives CDR1 MGHRA, CDR2 YSYEKL. As DNA, the CDR3 is TGCGCCAGCAGCCACCCCATCTCGGAGACTAGCACAGATACGCAGCATTTT. It encodes CASSHPISETSTDTQHF.

In its sample, this clonotype was seen many times. This chain joins TRBV6-6 and TRBJ1-1; D not resolved. The V and J ends lost 2 bases and 1 base respectively, with 8 bases between them. The V gene's germline CDR1 is MNHNY and CDR2 SVGAGI (reference sequence). CDR3 size: 14 residues. CDR3 in amino acids: CASSYGSSNTEAFF. The DNA of the CDR3 is TGTGCCAGCAGTTACGGCAGTTCGAACACTGAAGCTTTCTTT.

This chain uses TRBV7-8 with TRBJ2-5; no firm D call. The V end lost 0 bases, the J end lost 4 bases, and 6 bases lay between the germline ends. This CDR3 contains 13 residues. Germline V gene lookup returns CDR1 SGHVS and CDR2 FQNEAQ. CDR3 sequence (DNA): TGTGCCAGCAGCTTAGCCAGGTTAGAGACCCAGTACTTC. Protein sequence: CASSLARLETQYF.

The V call is TRBV19, the J call TRBJ2-5, with unresolved D. Germline CDR1 reads LNHDA; CDR2 reads SQIVND (reference sequence). Trimming took 7 bases from V and 7 from J, leaving 16 bases between them. There are 13 residues in the CDR3. Here the CDR3 DNA reads TGTGCCAGTACCGGTAGGCAGACTGGGACCCAGTACTTC. Translating gives CASTGRQTGTQYF.

In its sample, this clonotype was seen a few times. The chain uses TRBV7-6 and TRBJ2-3, with D unclear. Deletions cut 3 bases from V and 2 bases from J, with 12 bases between. The CDR3 consists of 15 residues. Per the germline V gene, CDR1 is SGHVS and CDR2 is FNYEAQ. The CDR3 sequence: CASSFDPGVTDTQYF. As DNA, the CDR3 is TGTGCCAGCAGCTTTGATCCAGGAGTCACAGATACGCAGTATTTT.

The V and J genes are TRBV5-1 and TRBJ1-4, with 8 bases matching TRBD1. In germline, CDR1 is SGHRS, CDR2 YFSETQ. CDR3 length: 13 amino acids. The ends lost 4 bases at V and 8 bases at J; junction bases unmatched: 4. The CDR3 DNA is TGCGCCAGCAGCGGACAGGGTAGGGAAAAACTGTTTTTT. Translating gives CASSGQGREKLFF. Together with reference TRBV5-1 and TRBJ1-4, the CDR3 gives the full variable domain: KAGVTQTPRYLIKTRGQQVTLSCSPISGHRSVSWYQQTPGQGLQFLFEYFSETQRNKGNFPGRFSGRQFSNSRSEMNVSTLELGDSALYLCASSGQGREKLFFGSGTQLSVL.

The chain recombines TRBV11-1 with TRBJ1-6, with D possibly being TRBD1 (5 bases). This CDR3 has 16 residues. Per germline, CDR1 SGHAT and CDR2 FQDESV (reference sequence). Deletions cut 4 bases from V and 8 bases from J, with 18 bases between. DNA for the CDR3: TGTGCCAGCAGCTCCTGGGACGTTGGTGGTTATTCACCCCTCCACTTT. Amino acid sequence: CASSSWDVGGYSPLHF.

The V call is TRBV18, the J call TRBJ1-3, with a weak D call TRBD1 (6 bases). This CDR3 contains 16 residues. The germline V gene encodes CDR1 KGHSH and CDR2 LQKENI. V lost 4 bases to trimming and J lost 2 bases, with 15 bases between them. CDR3: CASSQSLQGTGNTIYF. DNA for the CDR3: TGTGCCAGCTCACAGAGTTTACAGGGAACTGGAAACACCATATATTTT.

This chain joins TRBV19 and TRBJ2-2; 7 positions match TRBD1. The CDR3 has 15 amino acids. Trimming took 4 bases from V and 4 from J; bases not matched to a gene: 6. Germline CDR1 and CDR2: LNHDA and SQIVND (reference sequence). CDR3 DNA: TGTGCCAGTAGTAAACGACAGGGAAGCACCGGGGAGCTGTTTTTT. This gives the protein CASSKRQGSTGELFF.

This clonotype has ten or more counts. The V gene is TRBV5-5, the J gene TRBJ1-6, with 9 bases matching TRBD1. Germline CDR1 reads SGHKS; CDR2 reads YYEKEE (reference sequence). This CDR3 is built from 15 residues. The ends lost 4 bases at V and 5 bases at J; junction bases unmatched: 4. This CDR3 reads CASSVTGGDNSPLHF. The DNA of the CDR3 is TGTGCCAGCAGCGTGACAGGGGGGGATAATTCACCCCTCCACTTT.

The chain employs TRBV5-1 and TRBJ2-7; perhaps TRBD1 as D (5 bases). The germline gives CDR1 SGHRS, CDR2 YFSETQ. Trimming cost V 0 bases and J 6 bases, with 13 bases left between them. The CDR3 has 14 amino acids. CDR3 sequence (DNA): TGCGCCAGCAGCTTGGGACAGTCCAAAGTCGAGCAGTACTTC. It encodes CASSLGQSKVEQYF.

This clonotype was seen many times. Here the CDR3 DNA reads TGTGCCAGCAGTTCCTACAGGGGCCCCTACGAGCAGTACTTC. Translated, it gives CASSSYRGPYEQYF. The chain employs TRBV6-5 and TRBJ2-7; 7 positions match TRBD1. Germline lookup yields CDR1 MNHEY and CDR2 SVGAGI. Germline trimming cut 4 bases from V and 2 bases from J; bases unmatched to any gene: 5. This CDR3 has 14 residues.

The chain links TRBV2 to TRBJ2-7; 7 nucleotides align to TRBD1. This CDR3 spans 12 amino acids. The germline CDR1 and CDR2 sequences are SNHLY and FYNNEI. Trimming at V came to 6 bases and at J to 6 bases, leaving 5 bases not matched to a gene. The CDR3 sequence: CASSAYRGEQYF. CDR3 nucleotide sequence: TGTGCCAGCAGCGCTTACAGGGGCGAGCAGTACTTC.

The V gene is TRBV10-3, the J gene TRBJ2-2; D might be TRBD2 (5 bases). The CDR3 extends over 16 amino acids. Deletions cut 6 bases from V and 0 bases from J, with 14 bases between. CDR1 is ENHRY, CDR2 SYGVKD, per germline. This chain's CDR3 is CAIRSGTDANTGELFF. The CDR3 DNA sequence: TGTGCCATCAGATCGGGAACGGACGCGAACACCGGGGAGCTGTTTTTT.

This clonotype was seen only once. The genes are TRBV20-1 and TRBJ1-2, with D perhaps matching TRBD1 (5 bases). V lost 0 bases and J 6 bases, leaving 14 bases between the germline ends. The germline gives CDR1 DFQATT, CDR2 SNEGSKA (reference sequence). This CDR3 contains 14 residues. The CDR3 reads CSAREGGSQNGYTF. The CDR3 nucleotides are TGCAGTGCTAGAGAGGGGGGGTCGCAAAATGGCTACACCTTC.

J is TRBJ1-4 and V is TRBV2, with TRBD1 identical over 7 bases. CDR1 and CDR2 from the germline V gene are SNHLY and FYNNEI. The CDR3 runs 12 residues. J lost 8 bases, V lost 3 bases, and 0 bases had no gene match. The CDR3 DNA sequence: TGTGCCAGCAGTGACAGGGGGGAAAAACTGTTTTTT. This codes for CASSDRGEKLFF.

The chain couples TRBV24-1 to TRBJ2-3, with TRBD2 identical over 7 bases. Germline loops: CDR1 KGHDR, CDR2 SFDVKD. The CDR3 consists of 15 residues. The V segment lost 3 bases and the J segment 0 bases; nucleotides outside the gene matches: 2. The CDR3 sequence is CATSDGTISTDTQYF. The CDR3 region has the DNA TGTGCCACCAGTGATGGGACTATCAGCACAGATACGCAGTATTTT.

The chain employs TRBV29-1 and TRBJ1-1, with D possibly TRBD1 on 6 matching bases. With 8 bases removed from V and 5 bases from J, the gap between germline ends came to 15 bases. This CDR3 region has 12 residues. Germline V gene sequence: CDR1 SQVTM, CDR2 ANQGSEA. The DNA for the CDR3 is TGCAGCTGCATGATACAGGGAACTGAAGCTTTCTTT. Encoded protein: CSCMIQGTEAFF.